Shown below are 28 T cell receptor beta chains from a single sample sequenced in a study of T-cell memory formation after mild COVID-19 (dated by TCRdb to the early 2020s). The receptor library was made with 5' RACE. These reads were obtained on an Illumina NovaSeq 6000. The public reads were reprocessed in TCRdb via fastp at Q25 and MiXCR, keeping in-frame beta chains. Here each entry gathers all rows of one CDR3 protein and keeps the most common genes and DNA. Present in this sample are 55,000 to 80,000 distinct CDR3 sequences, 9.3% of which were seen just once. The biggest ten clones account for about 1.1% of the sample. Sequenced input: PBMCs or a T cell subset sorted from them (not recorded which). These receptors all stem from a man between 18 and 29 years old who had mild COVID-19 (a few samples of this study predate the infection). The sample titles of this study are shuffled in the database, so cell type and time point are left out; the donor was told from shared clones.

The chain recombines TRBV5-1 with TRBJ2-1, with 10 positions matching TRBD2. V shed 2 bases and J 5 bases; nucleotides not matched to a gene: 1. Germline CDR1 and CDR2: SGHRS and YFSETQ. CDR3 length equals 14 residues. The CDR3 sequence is CASSFLAGDNEQFF. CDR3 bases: TGCGCCAGCAGCTTTCTAGCGGGGGACAATGAGCAGTTCTTC.

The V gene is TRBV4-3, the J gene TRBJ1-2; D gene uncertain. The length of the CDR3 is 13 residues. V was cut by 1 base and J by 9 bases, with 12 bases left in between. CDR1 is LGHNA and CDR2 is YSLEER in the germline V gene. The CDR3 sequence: CASSQVGNPSYTF. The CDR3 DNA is TGCGCCAGCAGCCAAGTTGGGAACCCCAGCTACACCTTC.

The CDR3 sequence is CASSARGGVNTGELFF. The DNA of the CDR3 is TGTGCCAGCAGTGCCCGGGGGGGTGTGAACACCGGGGAGCTGTTTTTT. The chain has TRBV4-2 and TRBJ2-2; the match to TRBD2 covers 8 bases. Germline CDR1 LGHNA, CDR2 YNFKEQ. Trimming at V came to 6 bases and at J to 1 base, leaving 7 bases not matched to a gene. This CDR3 has 16 residues.

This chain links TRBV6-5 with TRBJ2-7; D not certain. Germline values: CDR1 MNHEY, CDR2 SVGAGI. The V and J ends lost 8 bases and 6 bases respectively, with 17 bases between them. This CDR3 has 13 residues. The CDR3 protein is CASRRSHNGEQYV. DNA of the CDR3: TGTGCCAGCCGTCGGAGCCATAATGGCGAGCAGTACGTC.

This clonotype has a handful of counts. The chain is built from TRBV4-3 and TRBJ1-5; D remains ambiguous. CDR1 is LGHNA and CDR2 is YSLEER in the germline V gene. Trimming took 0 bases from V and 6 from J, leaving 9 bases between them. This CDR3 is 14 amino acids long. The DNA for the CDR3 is TGCGCCAGCAGCCAAGATTGGAAGGGTCAGCCCCAGCATTTT. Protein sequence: CASSQDWKGQPQHF.

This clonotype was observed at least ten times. CDR3: CSGGDTGGQTQYF. The CDR3 DNA is TGCAGCGGGGGCGATACGGGGGGCCAGACCCAGTACTTC. The chain employs TRBV29-1 and TRBJ2-5; the D gene is possibly TRBD2 (7 bases). V was pared by 7 bases and J by 6 bases, with 18 bases between. Per the germline V gene, CDR1 is SQVTM and CDR2 is ANQGSEA. This CDR3 is built from 13 residues.

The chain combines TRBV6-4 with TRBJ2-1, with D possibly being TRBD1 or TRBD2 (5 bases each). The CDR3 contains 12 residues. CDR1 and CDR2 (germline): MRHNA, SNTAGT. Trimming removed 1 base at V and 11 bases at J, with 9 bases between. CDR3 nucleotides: TGTGCCAGCAGTGACTTACGGGGCCAGCAGTTCTTC. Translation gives CASSDLRGQQFF.

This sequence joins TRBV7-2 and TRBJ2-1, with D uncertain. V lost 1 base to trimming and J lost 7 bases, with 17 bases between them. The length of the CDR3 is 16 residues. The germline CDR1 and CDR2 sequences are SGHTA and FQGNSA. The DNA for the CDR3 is TGTGCCAGCAGCTTAGATGGCCCTAATCCGTCTAATGAGCAGTTCTTC. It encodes CASSLDGPNPSNEQFF. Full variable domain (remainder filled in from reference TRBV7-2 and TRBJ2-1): GAGVSQSPSNKVTEKGKDVELRCDPISGHTALYWYRQSLGQGLEFLIYFQGNSAPDKSGLPSDRFSAERTGGSVSTLTIQRTQQEDSAVYLCASSLDGPNPSNEQFFGPGTRLTVL.

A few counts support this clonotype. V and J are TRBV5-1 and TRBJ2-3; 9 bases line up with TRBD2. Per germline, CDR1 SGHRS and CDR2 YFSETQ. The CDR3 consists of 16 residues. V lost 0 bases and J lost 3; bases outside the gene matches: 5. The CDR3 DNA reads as TGCGCCAGCAGCTTGGCCGGTAGCGGGGGAACAGATACGCAGTATTTT. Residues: CASSLAGSGGTDTQYF.

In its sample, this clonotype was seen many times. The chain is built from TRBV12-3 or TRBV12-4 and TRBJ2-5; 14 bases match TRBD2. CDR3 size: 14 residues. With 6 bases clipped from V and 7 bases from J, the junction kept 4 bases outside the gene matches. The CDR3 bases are TGTGCCAGCAGCTCGGGACTAGCGGGGGCGACCCAGTACTTC. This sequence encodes CASSSGLAGATQYF.

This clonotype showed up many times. The CDR3 DNA reads TGCGCCAGCAGACAAGCTCAGGTCCCCCTCGATGAGCAGTTCTTC. This gives the protein CASRQAQVPLDEQFF. The chain joins TRBV5-1 to TRBJ2-1; D remains ambiguous. The CDR3 loop spans 15 amino acids. V lost 5 bases and J lost 8, with 20 bases in between. Per germline, CDR1 SGHRS and CDR2 YFSETQ.

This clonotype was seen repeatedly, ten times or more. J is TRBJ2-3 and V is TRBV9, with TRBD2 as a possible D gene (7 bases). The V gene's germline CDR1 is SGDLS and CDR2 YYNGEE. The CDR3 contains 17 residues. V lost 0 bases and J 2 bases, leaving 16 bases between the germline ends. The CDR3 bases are TGTGCCAGCAGCGTAGATGCGGCGGGGGCAATCACAGATACGCAGTATTTT. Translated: CASSVDAAGAITDTQYF.

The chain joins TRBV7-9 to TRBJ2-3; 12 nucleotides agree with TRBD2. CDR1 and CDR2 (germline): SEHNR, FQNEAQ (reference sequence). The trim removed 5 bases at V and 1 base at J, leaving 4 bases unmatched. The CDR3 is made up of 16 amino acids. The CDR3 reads CASSPSGGERTDTQYF. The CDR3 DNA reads TGTGCCAGCAGCCCTAGCGGGGGGGAGCGCACAGATACGCAGTATTTT.

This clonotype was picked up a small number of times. CDR3 sequence (DNA): TGCGCCAGCAGCCAAGATGAGAGGGACGGGAATGAGCAGTTCTTC. Its protein is CASSQDERDGNEQFF. The V call is TRBV4-1, the J call TRBJ2-1, with D possibly being TRBD1 or TRBD2 (5 bases each). Trimming removed 0 bases from V and 7 bases from J, with 13 bases in between. CDR1 MGHRA and CDR2 YSYEKL come from the germline V gene. There are 15 residues in the CDR3.

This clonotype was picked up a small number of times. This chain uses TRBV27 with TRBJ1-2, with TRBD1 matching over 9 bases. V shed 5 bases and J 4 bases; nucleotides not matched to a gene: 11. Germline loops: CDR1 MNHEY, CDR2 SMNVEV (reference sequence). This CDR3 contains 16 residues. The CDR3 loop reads CASSNLDRGSLYGYTF. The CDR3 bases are TGTGCCAGCAGTAACCTGGACAGGGGCTCTCTCTATGGCTACACCTTC.

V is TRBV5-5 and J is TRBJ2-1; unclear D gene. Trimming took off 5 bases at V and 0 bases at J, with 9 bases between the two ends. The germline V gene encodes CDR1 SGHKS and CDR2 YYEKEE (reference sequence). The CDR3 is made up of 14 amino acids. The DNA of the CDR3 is TGTGCCAGCAGGACCTTCAGCTCCTACAATGAGCAGTTCTTC. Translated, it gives CASRTFSSYNEQFF.

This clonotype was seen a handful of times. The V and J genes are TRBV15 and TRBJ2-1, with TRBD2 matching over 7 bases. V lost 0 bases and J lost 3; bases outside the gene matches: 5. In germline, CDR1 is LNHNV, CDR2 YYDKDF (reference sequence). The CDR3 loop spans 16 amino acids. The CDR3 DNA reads TGTGCCACCAGCAGAGACCCCGGGACTAACTACAATGAGCAGTTCTTC. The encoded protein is CATSRDPGTNYNEQFF.

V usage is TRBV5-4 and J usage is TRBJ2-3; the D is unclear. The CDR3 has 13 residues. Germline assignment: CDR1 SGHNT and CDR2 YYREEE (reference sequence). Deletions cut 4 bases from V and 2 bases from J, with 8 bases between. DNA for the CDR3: TGTGCCAGCAGCAATTTAGCCACAGATACGCAGTATTTT. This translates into CASSNLATDTQYF. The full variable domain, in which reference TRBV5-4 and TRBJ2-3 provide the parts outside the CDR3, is ETGVTQSPTHLIKTRGQQVTLRCSSQSGHNTVSWYQQALGQGPQFIFQYYREEENGRGNFPPRFSGLQFPNYSSELNVNALELDDSALYLCASSNLATDTQYFGPGTRLTVL.

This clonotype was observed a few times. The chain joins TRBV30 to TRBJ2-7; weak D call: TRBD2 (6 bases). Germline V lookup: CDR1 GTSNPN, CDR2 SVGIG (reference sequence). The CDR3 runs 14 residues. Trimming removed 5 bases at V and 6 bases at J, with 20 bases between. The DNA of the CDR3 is TGTGCCTGGGGTGGGGCAGGAGGGCGAGGCGAGCAGTACTTC. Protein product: CAWGGAGGRGEQYF.

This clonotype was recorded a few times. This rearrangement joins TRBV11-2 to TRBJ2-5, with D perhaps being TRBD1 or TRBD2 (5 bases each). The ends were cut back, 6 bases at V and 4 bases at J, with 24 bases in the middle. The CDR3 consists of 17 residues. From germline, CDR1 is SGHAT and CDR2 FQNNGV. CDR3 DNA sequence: TGTGCCAGCAGACCCGCCGGTCGGGGACGGCAAAGAGAGACCCAGTACTTC. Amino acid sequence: CASRPAGRGRQRETQYF. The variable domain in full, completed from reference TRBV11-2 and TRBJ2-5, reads EAGVAQSPRYKIIEKRQSVAFWCNPISGHATLYWYQQILGQGPKLLIQFQNNGVVDDSQLPKDRFSAERLKGVDSTLKIQPAKLEDSAVYLCASRPAGRGRQRETQYFGPGTRLLVL.

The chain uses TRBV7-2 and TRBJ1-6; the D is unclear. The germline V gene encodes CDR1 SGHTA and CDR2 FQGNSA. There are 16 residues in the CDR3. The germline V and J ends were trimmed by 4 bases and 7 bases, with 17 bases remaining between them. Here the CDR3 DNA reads TGTGCCAGCAGCTACCGGGTGACCGAGAGCAATTCACCCCTCCACTTT. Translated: CASSYRVTESNSPLHF.

The CDR3 sequence: CASSEQGATPTQYF. CDR3 coding DNA: TGTGCCAGCAGCGAACAGGGGGCAACGCCTACCCAGTACTTC. This chain joins TRBV7-2 and TRBJ2-5, with 9 nucleotides matching TRBD1. CDR1 and CDR2 from the germline V gene are SGHTA and FQGNSA. This CDR3 is 14 amino acids long. V shed 5 bases, J shed 8 bases, and the junction held 9 bases outside the gene matches.

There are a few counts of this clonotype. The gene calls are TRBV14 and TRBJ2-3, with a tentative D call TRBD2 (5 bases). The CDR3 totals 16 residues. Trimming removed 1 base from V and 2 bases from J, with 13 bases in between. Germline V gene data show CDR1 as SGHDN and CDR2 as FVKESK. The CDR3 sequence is CASSQGTERFTDTQYF. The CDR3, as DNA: TGTGCCAGCAGCCAAGGGACCGAGCGGTTCACAGATACGCAGTATTTT.

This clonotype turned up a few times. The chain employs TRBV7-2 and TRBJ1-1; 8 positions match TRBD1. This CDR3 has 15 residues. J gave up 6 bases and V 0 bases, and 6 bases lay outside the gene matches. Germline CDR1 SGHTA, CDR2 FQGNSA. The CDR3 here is CASSLASTGGAEAFF. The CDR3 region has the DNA TGTGCCAGCAGCTTAGCGTCCACAGGGGGTGCTGAAGCTTTCTTT. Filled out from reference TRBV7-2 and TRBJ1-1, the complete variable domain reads GAGVSQSPSNKVTEKGKDVELRCDPISGHTALYWYRQSLGQGLEFLIYFQGNSAPDKSGLPSDRFSAERTGGSVSTLTIQRTQQEDSAVYLCASSLASTGGAEAFFGQGTRLTVV.

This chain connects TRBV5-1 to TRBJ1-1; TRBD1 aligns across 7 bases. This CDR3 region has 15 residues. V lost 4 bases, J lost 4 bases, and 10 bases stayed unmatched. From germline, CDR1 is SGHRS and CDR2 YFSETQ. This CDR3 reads CASSRDESGGTEAFF. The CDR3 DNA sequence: TGCGCCAGCAGCAGGGATGAGTCAGGGGGCACTGAAGCTTTCTTT.

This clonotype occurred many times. The CDR3 sequence: CASMALAKPDTQYF. The DNA of the CDR3 is TGTGCCAGCATGGCCCTAGCGAAGCCAGATACGCAGTATTTT. The rearrangement joins TRBV27 to TRBJ2-3; weak D call: TRBD2 (6 bases). The germline V gene encodes CDR1 MNHEY and CDR2 SMNVEV (reference sequence). Deletions cut 7 bases from V and 4 bases from J, with 15 bases between. The CDR3 is 14 amino acids.

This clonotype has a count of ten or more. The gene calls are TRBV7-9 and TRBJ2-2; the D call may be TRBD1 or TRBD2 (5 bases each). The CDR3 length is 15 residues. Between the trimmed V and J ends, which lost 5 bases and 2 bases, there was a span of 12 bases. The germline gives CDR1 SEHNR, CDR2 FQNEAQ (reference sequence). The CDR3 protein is CASSLWGTNTGELFF. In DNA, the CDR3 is TGTGCCAGCAGCCTCTGGGGGACCAACACCGGGGAGCTGTTTTTT. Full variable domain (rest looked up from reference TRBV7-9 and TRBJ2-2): DTGVSQNPRHKITKRGQNVTFRCDPISEHNRLYWYRQTLGQGPEFLTYFQNEAQLEKSRLLSDRFSAERPKGSFSTLEIQRTEQGDSAMYLCASSLWGTNTGELFFGEGSRLTVL.

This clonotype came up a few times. The CDR3 here is CSAKAGGGYNEQFF. The CDR3 DNA follows: TGCAGTGCAAAGGCGGGGGGAGGGTACAATGAGCAGTTCTTC. This chain links TRBV20-1 with TRBJ2-1; 8 positions match TRBD2. The CDR3 is 14 residues long. J was trimmed by 4 bases and V by 6 bases; bases with no gene match: 8. The germline V gene has CDR1 DFQATT and CDR2 SNEGSKA (reference sequence).